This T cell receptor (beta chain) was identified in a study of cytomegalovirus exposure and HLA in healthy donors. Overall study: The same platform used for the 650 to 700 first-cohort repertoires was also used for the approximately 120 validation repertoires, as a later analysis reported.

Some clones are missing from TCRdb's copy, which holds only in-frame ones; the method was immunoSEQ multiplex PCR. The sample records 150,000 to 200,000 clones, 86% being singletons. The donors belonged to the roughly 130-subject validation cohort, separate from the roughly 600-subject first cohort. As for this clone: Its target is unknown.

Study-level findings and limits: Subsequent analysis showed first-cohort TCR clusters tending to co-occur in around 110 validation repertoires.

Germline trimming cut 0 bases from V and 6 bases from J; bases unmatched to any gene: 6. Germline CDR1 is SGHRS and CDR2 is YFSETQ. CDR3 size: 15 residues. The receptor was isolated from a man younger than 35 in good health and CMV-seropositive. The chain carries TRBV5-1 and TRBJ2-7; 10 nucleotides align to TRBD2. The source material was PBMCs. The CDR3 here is CASSLGSSGGVEQYF. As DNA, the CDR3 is TGCGCCAGCAGCTTGGGGTCTAGCGGGGGAGTCGAGCAGTACTTC.